This TCR beta chain originates from a study of blood T cell repertoires in COVID-19. Overall study: Samples taken during acute and convalescent COVID-19 were collected in the United States, Italy and Spain.

CDR1 is LGHNA and CDR2 is YNFKEQ in the germline V gene. The CDR3 is made up of 16 amino acids. V lost 0 bases to trimming and J lost 5 bases, with 16 bases between them. TCRdb keeps only in-frame clones here, not all; method: immunoSEQ multiplex PCR. Of about 170,000 clones in the sample, about 92% are singletons; the top ten hold approximately 4.9%. The rearrangement uses TRBV4-2 and TRBJ1-1, with D possibly matching TRBD1 (5 bases). The sequence derives from a man aged 25-45 years with COVID-19, enrolled during active disease. Material for sequencing was peripheral blood. The DNA for the CDR3 is TGTGCCAGCAGCCAAGATAGGGGAGGAAGAGGGACTGAAGCTTTCTTT. It encodes CASSQDRGGRGTEAFF.